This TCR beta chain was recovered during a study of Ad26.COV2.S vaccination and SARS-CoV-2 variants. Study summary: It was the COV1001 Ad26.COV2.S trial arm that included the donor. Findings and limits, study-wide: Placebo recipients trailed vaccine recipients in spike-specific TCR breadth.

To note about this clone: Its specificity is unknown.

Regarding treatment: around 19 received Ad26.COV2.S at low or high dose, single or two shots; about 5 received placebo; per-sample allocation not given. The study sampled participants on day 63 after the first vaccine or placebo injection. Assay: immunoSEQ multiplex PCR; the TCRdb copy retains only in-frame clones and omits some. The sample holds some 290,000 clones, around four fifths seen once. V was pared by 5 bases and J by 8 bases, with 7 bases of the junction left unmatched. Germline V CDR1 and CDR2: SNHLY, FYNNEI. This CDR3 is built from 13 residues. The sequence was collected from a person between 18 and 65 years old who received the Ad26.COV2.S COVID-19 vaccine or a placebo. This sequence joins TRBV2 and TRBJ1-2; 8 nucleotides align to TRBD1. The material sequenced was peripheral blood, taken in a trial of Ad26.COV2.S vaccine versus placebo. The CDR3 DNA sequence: TGTGCCAGCAGTCCCCAGGGGGCGCGCGGCTACACCTTC. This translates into CASSPQGARGYTF.